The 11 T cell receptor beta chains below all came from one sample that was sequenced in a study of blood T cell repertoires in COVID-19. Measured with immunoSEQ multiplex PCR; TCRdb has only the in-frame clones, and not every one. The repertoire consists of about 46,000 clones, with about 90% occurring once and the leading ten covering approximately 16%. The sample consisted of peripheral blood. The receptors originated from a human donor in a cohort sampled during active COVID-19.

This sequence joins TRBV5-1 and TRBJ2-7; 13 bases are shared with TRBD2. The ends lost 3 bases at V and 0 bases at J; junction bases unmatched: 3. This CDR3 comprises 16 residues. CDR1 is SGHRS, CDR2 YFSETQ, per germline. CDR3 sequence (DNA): TGCGCCAGCAGCTCAGGACTAGCGGGGGACTCCTACGAGCAGTACTTC. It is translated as CASSSGLAGDSYEQYF.

CDR3 residues: CASSLGQGDTQYF. CDR3 in DNA: TGTGCCAGTAGTCTCGGACAGGGAGATACGCAGTATTTT. The chain uses TRBV19 and TRBJ2-3, with 8 bases matching TRBD1. The CDR3 has 13 amino acids. The V and J ends lost 5 bases and 5 bases, in that order; junction bases with no gene match: 3. Per germline, CDR1 LNHDA and CDR2 SQIVND (reference sequence). Together with reference TRBV19 and TRBJ2-3, the CDR3 gives the full variable domain: DGGITQSPKYLFRKEGQNVTLSCEQNLNHDAMYWYRQDPGQGLRLIYYSQIVNDFQKGDIAEGYSVSREKKESFPLTVTSAQKNPTAFYLCASSLGQGDTQYFGPGTRLTVL.

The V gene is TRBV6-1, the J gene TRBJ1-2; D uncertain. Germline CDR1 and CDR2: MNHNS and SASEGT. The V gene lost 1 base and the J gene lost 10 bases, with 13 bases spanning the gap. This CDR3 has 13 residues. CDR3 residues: CASSEVGRQTYTF. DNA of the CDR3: TGTGCCAGCAGTGAAGTAGGGAGGCAAACCTACACCTTC.

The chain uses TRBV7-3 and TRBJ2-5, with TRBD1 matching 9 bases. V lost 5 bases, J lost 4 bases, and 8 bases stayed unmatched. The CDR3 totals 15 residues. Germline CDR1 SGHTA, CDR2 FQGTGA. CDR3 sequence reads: CASSDGTGRRETQYF. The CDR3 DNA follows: TGTGCCAGCAGCGATGGGACAGGGCGTAGAGAGACCCAGTACTTC.

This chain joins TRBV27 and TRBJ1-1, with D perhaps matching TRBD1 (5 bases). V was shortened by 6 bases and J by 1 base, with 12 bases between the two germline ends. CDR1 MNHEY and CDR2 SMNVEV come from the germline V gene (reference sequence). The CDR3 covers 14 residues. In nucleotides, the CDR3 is TGTGCCAGCAGCTGGGGCAGGGCGAACACTGAAGCTTTCTTT. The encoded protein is CASSWGRANTEAFF.

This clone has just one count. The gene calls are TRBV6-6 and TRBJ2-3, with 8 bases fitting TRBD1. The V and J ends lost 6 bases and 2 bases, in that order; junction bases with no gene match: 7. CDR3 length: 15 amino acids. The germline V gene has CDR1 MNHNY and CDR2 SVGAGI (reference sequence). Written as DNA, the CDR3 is TGTGCCAGCAGAACAGGACAGGGACTCACAGATACGCAGTATTTT. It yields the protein CASRTGQGLTDTQYF.

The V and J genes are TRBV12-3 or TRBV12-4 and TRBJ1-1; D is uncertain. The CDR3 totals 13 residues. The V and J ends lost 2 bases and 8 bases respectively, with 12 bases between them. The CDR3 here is CASSLNSRSEAFF. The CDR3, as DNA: TGTGCCAGCAGTTTAAATAGCCGATCAGAAGCTTTCTTT.

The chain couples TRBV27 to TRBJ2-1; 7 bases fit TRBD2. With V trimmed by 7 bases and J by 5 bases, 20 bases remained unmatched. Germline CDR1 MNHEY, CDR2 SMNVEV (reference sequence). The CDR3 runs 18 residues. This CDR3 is CASIPSERIFGGDNEQFF. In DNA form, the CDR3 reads TGTGCCAGCATTCCCTCAGAGAGGATCTTTGGGGGGGACAATGAGCAGTTCTTC.

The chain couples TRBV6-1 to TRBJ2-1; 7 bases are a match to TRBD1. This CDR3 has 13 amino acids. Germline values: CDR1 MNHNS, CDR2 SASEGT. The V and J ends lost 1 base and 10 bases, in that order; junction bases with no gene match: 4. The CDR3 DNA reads TGTGCCAGCAGTGAAGTACGGGGACAGGAGCAGTTCTTC. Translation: CASSEVRGQEQFF.

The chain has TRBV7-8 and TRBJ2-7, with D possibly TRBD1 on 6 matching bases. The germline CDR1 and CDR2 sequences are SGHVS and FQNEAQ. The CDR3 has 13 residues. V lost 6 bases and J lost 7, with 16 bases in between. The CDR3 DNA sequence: TGTGCCAGCAGTTGGACAGACTTCGGGGAGCAGTACTTC. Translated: CASSWTDFGEQYF.

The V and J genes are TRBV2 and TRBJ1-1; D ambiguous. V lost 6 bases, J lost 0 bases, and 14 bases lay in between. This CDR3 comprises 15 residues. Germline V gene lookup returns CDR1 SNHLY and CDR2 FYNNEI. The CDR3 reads CASRLGRPMNTEAFF. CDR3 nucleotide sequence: TGTGCCAGCAGGCTGGGGAGACCGATGAACACTGAAGCTTTCTTT.